These 28 T cell receptor beta chains came from one sample sequenced in a study of T-cell reconstitution after alpha-beta-depleted transplantation in children. It was with unique molecular identifiers that the TCRbeta library was prepared. MiXCR, applied by TCRdb to the PCR reads, yields one record per CDR3 protein. The table shows about 500,000 distinct CDR3 sequences, with about an eighth occurring only once. The sample consisted of PBMCs, mostly from graft donor cells, taken 180 days after TCRalphabeta/CD19-depleted stem cell transplant. All receptors derive from a female patient under 10 years old who had a stem cell transplant for aplastic anemia, so the T cells may come from the graft donor.

The table lists this clonotype with a few counts. The gene calls are TRBV4-3 and TRBJ2-2; D assignment may be TRBD1 or TRBD2 (5 bases each). Germline-derived CDR1 and CDR2 are LGHNA and YSLEER. The CDR3 runs to 17 residues. V was cut by 0 bases and J by 4 bases, with 15 bases left in between. The chain's CDR3 is CASSQDPPGQATGELFF. The CDR3 coding sequence is TGCGCCAGCAGCCAAGATCCCCCGGGGCAAGCCACCGGGGAGCTGTTTTTT.

The chain joins TRBV21-1 to TRBJ2-3; TRBD2, the table's D call, lacks a check against the DNA. TRBV21-1 is an annotated pseudogene. This CDR3 contains 17 residues. The CDR3 here is CASPAGGRGYSTDTQYF. The DNA for the CDR3 is TGTGCCAGCCCGGCGGGGGGCCGAGGCTATAGCACAGATACGCAGTATTTT.

The V call is TRBV9, the J call TRBJ2-2; either TRBD1 or TRBD2 may fit D (5 bases each). Germline V gene sequence: CDR1 SGDLS, CDR2 YYNGEE. V was shortened by 5 bases and J by 6 bases, with 17 bases between the two germline ends. The CDR3 consists of 15 residues. The CDR3 DNA reads as TGTGCCAGCAGTCGGGACGGACGGGTGTCCGGGGAGCTGTTTTTT. As protein: CASSRDGRVSGELFF.

In its sample, this clonotype was seen a few times. The chain couples TRBV5-1 to TRBJ2-3, with 10 bases that match TRBD2. V lost 4 bases to trimming and J lost 2 bases; unmatched junction nucleotides: 7. The CDR3 has 16 amino acids. Germline values: CDR1 SGHRS, CDR2 YFSETQ. The CDR3 region is CASSIGLAVLTDTQYF. In nucleotides, the CDR3 is TGCGCCAGCAGCATAGGACTAGCGGTCCTCACAGATACGCAGTATTTT.

The chain combines TRBV20-1 with TRBJ1-2; tentatively, D is TRBD1 (5 bases). The CDR3 has 14 amino acids. The V gene lost 1 base and the J gene lost 8 bases, with 17 bases spanning the gap. Germline CDR1 reads DFQATT; CDR2 reads SNEGSKA (reference sequence). For the CDR3, the DNA is TGCAGTGCTAGAGGAAGGGGCGATACTCGAGGCTACACCTTC. Its translation: CSARGRGDTRGYTF.

This rearrangement joins TRBV18 to TRBJ2-3; 8 positions match TRBD1. The germline CDR1 and CDR2 sequences are KGHSH and LQKENI. The CDR3 is 17 residues long. V shed 6 bases, J shed 4 bases, and the junction held 15 bases outside the gene matches. The CDR3 DNA sequence: TGTGCCAGCTCCCCTCGGACTTCAGGGGGCGGCGCAGATACGCAGTATTTT. Translated: CASSPRTSGGGADTQYF.

This clonotype was seen at least ten times. The V and J genes are TRBV12-3 or TRBV12-4 and TRBJ2-1; no clear D gene. Trimming stripped 6 bases from V and 5 bases from J, with 17 bases between. The CDR3 spans 15 residues. CDR3 DNA sequence: TGTGCCAGCAGCCCCTTGAGCCGCGGAGACAATGAGCAGTTCTTC. It codes for CASSPLSRGDNEQFF.

The chain carries TRBV4-3 and TRBJ2-7; no firm D call. The CDR3 is 14 residues long. V was shortened by 1 base and J by 6 bases, with 13 bases between the two germline ends. The germline CDR1 and CDR2 sequences are LGHNA and YSLEER. The CDR3 DNA reads TGCGCCAGCAGCCAAGGGCTTAGGACGGGCGAGCAGTACTTC. Translating gives CASSQGLRTGEQYF.

A few counts support this clonotype. This sequence joins TRBV20-1 and TRBJ2-1; D might be TRBD1 (5 bases). The CDR3 is 15 amino acids. Germline CDR1 and CDR2: DFQATT and SNEGSKA (reference sequence). V lost 0 bases and J lost 6, with 15 bases in between. The CDR3 here is CSARDQKGPINEQFF. CDR3 bases: TGCAGTGCTAGAGATCAAAAGGGGCCTATCAATGAGCAGTTCTTC.

This clonotype came up many times. The V and J genes are TRBV13 and TRBJ2-2; 8 nucleotides line up with TRBD2. There are 14 residues in the CDR3. CDR1 PRHDT and CDR2 FYEKMQ come from the germline V gene (reference sequence). V shed 2 bases and J 8 bases; nucleotides not matched to a gene: 4. The DNA of the CDR3 is TGTGCCAGCAGCTTAAAACTAGCGGTTGGGGAGCTGTTTTTT. This gives the protein CASSLKLAVGELFF.

This clonotype has ten or more counts. This chain links TRBV5-6 with TRBJ2-1; the D is unclear. Germline loops: CDR1 SGHDT, CDR2 YYEEEE. Trimming took off 1 base at V and 8 bases at J, with 16 bases between the two ends. This CDR3 has 15 amino acids. CDR3: CASSLMSDLVHEQFF. CDR3 DNA: TGTGCCAGCAGCTTGATGAGCGATCTAGTCCATGAGCAGTTCTTC. The full variable domain, completed using reference TRBV5-6 and TRBJ2-1, is DAGVTQSPTHLIKTRGQQVTLRCSPKSGHDTVSWYQQALGQGPQFIFQYYEEEERQRGNFPDRFSGHQFPNYSSELNVNALLLGDSALYLCASSLMSDLVHEQFFGPGTRLTVL.

This clonotype was counted at least ten times. The chain is built from TRBV29-1 and TRBJ2-7; weak D call: TRBD2 (6 bases). The germline V gene encodes CDR1 SQVTM and CDR2 ANQGSEA. Trimming took off 2 bases at V and 0 bases at J, with 11 bases between the two ends. The CDR3 sequence is 14 residues long. CDR3 bases: TGCAGCGTTGAAATGCGGGAAAGCTCCTACGAGCAGTACTTC. Amino acid sequence: CSVEMRESSYEQYF.

The chain employs TRBV19 and TRBJ2-1; the match to TRBD1 covers 8 bases. Looked up from germline, CDR1 is LNHDA and CDR2 is SQIVND (reference sequence). V gave up 4 bases and J gave up 7 bases; unmatched junction bases: 9. This CDR3 comprises 15 residues. The CDR3 sequence is CASSNPRTGRNEQFF. The DNA for the CDR3 is TGTGCCAGTAGTAACCCGCGGACAGGGAGGAATGAGCAGTTCTTC. The complete variable domain, with remaining parts taken from reference TRBV19 and TRBJ2-1, reads DGGITQSPKYLFRKEGQNVTLSCEQNLNHDAMYWYRQDPGQGLRLIYYSQIVNDFQKGDIAEGYSVSREKKESFPLTVTSAQKNPTAFYLCASSNPRTGRNEQFFGPGTRLTVL.

The table lists this clonotype with a few counts. The V and J genes are TRBV19 and TRBJ2-1; the D is unclear. Germline values: CDR1 LNHDA, CDR2 SQIVND (reference sequence). V dropped 8 bases and J dropped 6 bases, with 14 bases sitting between them. CDR3 size: 13 residues. The CDR3 loop is CASFSYSFNEQFF. The CDR3 DNA sequence: TGTGCCAGTTTCTCCTACAGCTTCAATGAGCAGTTCTTC.

This clonotype was found a few times. This sequence joins TRBV6-5 and TRBJ2-1; the D is unclear. The CDR3 is 14 amino acids. Per the germline V gene, CDR1 is MNHEY and CDR2 is SVGAGI. V lost 2 bases and J lost 4, with 9 bases in between. CDR3 in DNA: TGTGCCAGCAGTTACGAGTCACAGTACAATGAGCAGTTCTTC. Its translation: CASSYESQYNEQFF.

The chain uses TRBV7-9 and TRBJ2-3, with D perhaps TRBD2 (5 bases). CDR1 and CDR2 from the germline V gene are SEHNR and FQNEAQ (reference sequence). The CDR3 totals 15 residues. V was pared by 6 bases and J by 2 bases, with 15 bases between. Here the CDR3 DNA reads TGTGCCAGCAGGGCGAGGGCAGCAATCACAGATACGCAGTATTTT. Its protein product is CASRARAAITDTQYF.

This clonotype was counted only a few times. The junction does not match germline at one end; this may be a read error. The chain recombines TRBV20-1 with TRBJ2-3; 9 nucleotides agree with TRBD2. This CDR3 is built from 15 residues. The germline V gene encodes CDR1 DFQATT and CDR2 SNEGSKA (reference sequence). This chain's CDR3 is CSASRPGTSKDTQYF. The DNA of the CDR3 is TGCAGTGCTTCTCGTCCCGGGACTAGCAAAGATACGCAGTATTTT.

This rearrangement joins TRBV20-1 to TRBJ1-1; maybe TRBD1 (5 bases). Germline CDR1 is DFQATT and CDR2 is SNEGSKA (reference sequence). This CDR3 contains 12 residues. Trimming stripped 7 bases from V and 7 bases from J, with 16 bases between. The CDR3 region is CSVIIGVSEAFF. In DNA form, the CDR3 reads TGCAGTGTCATCATAGGGGTGAGTGAAGCTTTCTTT.

This clonotype has just a few counts. V usage is TRBV25-1 and J usage is TRBJ2-3; no definite D call. V dropped 6 bases and J dropped 2 bases, with 3 bases sitting between them. The CDR3 extends over 11 amino acids. Germline V gene lookup returns CDR1 MGHDK and CDR2 SYGVNS. The CDR3 protein is CASRHTDTQYF. CDR3 bases: TGTGCCAGCAGACACACAGATACGCAGTATTTT.

This chain uses TRBV28 with TRBJ2-3, with 9 bases matching TRBD1. The CDR3 runs 16 residues. CDR1 MDHEN and CDR2 SYDVKM come from the germline V gene. J lost 7 bases, V lost 6 bases, and 14 bases had no gene match. The CDR3 sequence: CASSTPGQGLRYTQYF. The CDR3 nucleotides are TGTGCCAGCAGCACCCCGGGACAGGGCCTAAGATATACGCAGTATTTT.

This clonotype is a singleton in its sample. The chain is built from TRBV27 and TRBJ1-2; a weak D match, TRBD1 (5 bases). V was clipped by 3 bases and J by 2 bases, with 10 bases between them. Germline V gene lookup returns CDR1 MNHEY and CDR2 SMNVEV (reference sequence). CDR3 length: 14 amino acids. Here the CDR3 reads CASSFGGVNYGYTF. DNA of the CDR3: TGTGCCAGCAGTTTTGGAGGGGTCAACTATGGCTACACCTTC.

This clonotype was picked up a small number of times. The J gene is TRBJ2-1, the V gene TRBV12-3 or TRBV12-4, with D maybe TRBD2 (6 bases). The CDR3 runs to 19 residues. V was cut by 3 bases and J by 3 bases, with 24 bases left in between. In DNA, the CDR3 is TGTGCCAGCAGTTTTCATAACCGGAGGGCTAGCCGTCGCTACAATGAGCAGTTCTTC. Protein sequence: CASSFHNRRASRRYNEQFF.

The CDR3 region has the DNA TGCGCCAGCAGCTTGGTACGGGGTGTGGAGACCCAGTACTTC. Protein: CASSLVRGVETQYF. The V call is TRBV5-1, the J call TRBJ2-5, with D possibly matching TRBD2 (5 bases). Germline V gene lookup returns CDR1 SGHRS and CDR2 YFSETQ. CDR3 size: 14 residues. V was trimmed by 0 bases and J by 5 bases, leaving 11 bases between them.

There are many counts of this clonotype. This chain joins TRBV7-3 and TRBJ2-3, with D perhaps TRBD2 (5 bases). With 2 bases removed from V and 5 bases from J, the gap between germline ends came to 14 bases. The germline V gene has CDR1 SGHTA and CDR2 FQGTGA. This CDR3 is built from 15 residues. CDR3 nucleotides: TGTGCCAGCAGCTTAGACCCTGGCGGAGGAGATACGCAGTATTTT. This encodes CASSLDPGGGDTQYF.

This chain joins TRBV14 and TRBJ1-1; 9 bases fit TRBD1. The CDR3 spans 16 residues. V gave up 2 bases and J gave up 3 bases; unmatched junction bases: 7. CDR1 is SGHDN, CDR2 FVKESK, per germline. CDR3 sequence: CASSQPRDRADTEAFF. Written as DNA, the CDR3 is TGTGCCAGCAGCCAACCCCGGGACAGGGCGGACACTGAAGCTTTCTTT.

This clonotype has a handful of counts. The chain has TRBV3-1 and TRBJ2-5; D is unresolved. The CDR3 covers 14 residues. Germline CDR1 reads LGHDT; CDR2 reads YNNKEL (reference sequence). Trimming stripped 11 bases from V and 2 bases from J, with 18 bases between. This chain's CDR3 is CAASQKTQQETQYF. CDR3 nucleotide sequence: TGTGCCGCCTCCCAGAAGACGCAACAAGAGACCCAGTACTTC.

The rearrangement joins TRBV7-8 to TRBJ2-7, with 7 bases lining up with TRBD2. Looked up from germline, CDR1 is SGHVS and CDR2 is FQNEAQ. This CDR3 contains 16 residues. V lost 2 bases, J lost 3 bases, and 10 bases stayed unmatched. DNA for the CDR3: TGTGCCAGCAGCTTAAGTCGGGCTAGCGGAGACTACGAGCAGTACGTC. Its protein is CASSLSRASGDYEQYV.

In its sample, this clonotype was seen many times. The chain joins TRBV12-3 or TRBV12-4 to TRBJ2-7; 11 nucleotides match TRBD2. With V trimmed by 5 bases and J by 2 bases, 2 bases remained unmatched. The CDR3 length is 14 residues. Here the CDR3 DNA reads TGTGCCAGCAGTACTAGCGGGAGACCCTACGAGCAGTACTTC. It encodes CASSTSGRPYEQYF.